This T cell receptor (beta chain) was obtained from a study of control samples from healthy donors and cancer patients. Sequencing was performed with immunoSEQ multiplex PCR; in TCRdb, only in-frame clones are kept and a portion is missing. The repertoire holds roughly 150,000 clones, with 88% as singletons. CDR1 and CDR2 (germline): SGDLS, YYNGEE. V gave up 6 bases and J gave up 3 bases, with 10 bases separating them. The CDR3 is made up of 13 amino acids. The chain is built from TRBV9 and TRBJ1-5; D not resolved. The sample consisted of blood. This sequence originates from a man between 18 and 35 years old in good health. CDR3 bases: TGTGCCAGCACAGGTTATGTCAATCAGCCCCAGCATTTT. Translated, it gives CASTGYVNQPQHF.